This T cell receptor (beta chain) emerged from a study of T cell repertoires in cytomegalovirus infection. Findings of the study overall: It was HLA-C-restricted CMV-specific TCR beta clonotypes that dominated the response ex vivo.

With respect to this clonotype: Antigen: not known.

V was pared by 2 bases and J by 4 bases, with 17 bases between. Germline V gene lookup returns CDR1 SGHTA and CDR2 FQGNSA. This CDR3 spans 16 amino acids. TCRdb redid the calling of the reads with MiXCR, one entry per CDR3 protein. The data show 450,000 to 600,000 distinct CDR3 sequences, around 11% seen once. Sequencing was done on a sample of PBMCs. The chain uses TRBV7-2 and TRBJ1-2; D is possibly TRBD1 (5 bases). The source of this sequence is a human donor in good health (CMV status not recorded). Some clones in this sample may be carry-over from other donors' samples. CDR3 in DNA: TGTGCCAGCAGCTTAACGGGGCAGGGAGCATTCTATGGCTACACCTTC. As protein: CASSLTGQGAFYGYTF. Based on the CDR3 plus reference TRBV7-2 and TRBJ1-2, the full variable domain is GAGVSQSPSNKVTEKGKDVELRCDPISGHTALYWYRQSLGQGLEFLIYFQGNSAPDKSGLPSDRFSAERTGGSVSTLTIQRTQQEDSAVYLCASSLTGQGAFYGYTFGSGTRLTVV.